Listed below are T cell receptor beta chains from one sample, sequenced in a study of T cell changes during pregnancy in multiple sclerosis. TCRdb's copy holds only in-frame clones and misses some; the assay was immunoSEQ multiplex PCR. The table lists fewer than 95,000 clones, about 93% of them singletons. Here the sequenced sample was peripheral blood, taken in the first trimester of pregnancy. Source of these receptors: a female donor with multiple sclerosis, enrolled in a pregnancy study. Both conserved end residues are part of each CDR3. Each record gives: J gene, clone size, D gene, V gene, CDR3 length, CDR3 DNA, CDR3 protein. The D gene is left open where the match is weak. Clone size is given for some rows only: seen once, a few or many times, or a class if the clone is expanded.

TRBJ2-7	-	-	TRBV7-7	16	TGTGCTAGCAGCTTAGCGAAGGGGGGGACAACCTACGAGCAGTACTTC	CASSLAKGGTTYEQYF
TRBJ1-2	-	TRBD1	TRBV7-9	13	TGTGCCAGCAGCTCGGACAGGGGCTATGGCTACACCTTC	CASSSDRGYGYTF
TRBJ2-7	-	-	TRBV10-1	14	TGCGCCAGCCCGCTCTGGGGGCAAGACTACGAGCAGTACTTC	CASPLWGQDYEQYF
TRBJ1-4	-	TRBD1	TRBV19	13	TGTGCCAGTAGCCGACAGGGGAAGGAAAAACTGTTTTTT	CASSRQGKEKLFF
TRBJ1-1	-	-	TRBV15	15	TGTGCCACCAGCAGAGATAACAGGGTGAACACTGAAGCTTTCTTT	CATSRDNRVNTEAFF
TRBJ2-3	few	-	TRBV9	13	TGTGCCAGCAGCGTACCTAGTGGATATACGCAGTATTTT	CASSVPSGYTQYF
TRBJ2-2	-	-	TRBV2	15	TGTGCCAGCAGAGGGCCTAGCCCAAACACCGGGGAGCTGTTTTTT	CASRGPSPNTGELFF
TRBJ2-7	-	TRBD1	TRBV7-6	15	TGTGCCAGCAGCAGGGACAGGGGGCGCAGGAACGAGCAGTACTTC	CASSRDRGRRNEQYF
TRBJ1-2	-	TRBD1	TRBV18	17	TGTGCCAGCTCACTACCGGGACAGCACACAATAGACTATGGCTACACCTTC	CASSLPGQHTIDYGYTF
TRBJ1-6	-	TRBD1	TRBV7-2	17	TGTGCCAGCAGTCCCGGGACAGGGAGTACCGAGGTTTCACCCCTCCACTTT	CASSPGTGSTEVSPLHF
TRBJ2-3	-	-	TRBV15	17	TGTGCCACCAGCGAGCCCATCCTTAAGCAAGGCACAGATACGCAGTATTTT	CATSEPILKQGTDTQYF
TRBJ1-4	once	-	TRBV5-1	15	TGCGCCAGCAGCAAGGACAGTTCAACTAATGAAAAACTGTTTTTT	CASSKDSSTNEKLFF
TRBJ2-2	-	-	TRBV11-3	14	TGTGCCAGCAGCTCTCCGGGAGTGACCGGGGAGCTGTTTTTT	CASSSPGVTGELFF
TRBJ2-7	-	TRBD1	TRBV7-6	16	TGTGCCAGCAGCTTACAACCCGGACAGGGTTCCTACGAGCAGTACTTC	CASSLQPGQGSYEQYF
TRBJ1-2	-	TRBD1	TRBV30	13	TGTGCCTGGAGTTCCGGGACAGGGGACGGCTACACCTTC	CAWSSGTGDGYTF
TRBJ2-5	-	-	TRBV7-9	16	TGTGCCAGCAGCTCACTAGGCCTTCTGTACCAAGAGACCCAGTACTTC	CASSSLGLLYQETQYF
TRBJ2-1	-	TRBD2	TRBV5-1	15	TGCGCCAGCAACTTAGCGGGGAACTCCTACAATGAGCAGTTCTTC	CASNLAGNSYNEQFF
TRBJ1-2	-	-	TRBV15	17	TGTGCCACCAGCACAGACACCGGGACATCAAAGAACTATGGCTACACCTTC	CATSTDTGTSKNYGYTF
TRBJ1-4	-	TRBD1	TRBV7-9	17	TGTGCCAGCAGCTTAGTGACAGGGGGCGCGACTAATGAAAAACTGTTTTTT	CASSLVTGGATNEKLFF
TRBJ2-4	-	-	TRBV18	14	TGTGCCAGCTCACCACGGTCAGGGGAGAACATTCAGTACTTC	CASSPRSGENIQYF
TRBJ1-1	-	-	TRBV7-9	12	TGTGCCAGCAGCTTAATGCGGACTGAAGCTTTCTTT	CASSLMRTEAFF
TRBJ1-2	-	-	TRBV4-1	13	TGCGCCAGCAGCCAAGATTATCTCTATGGCTACACCTTC	CASSQDYLYGYTF
TRBJ1-6	-	TRBD1	TRBV19	17	TGTGCCAGTAGTATTTGGGCCGCCGGGACAGATAATTCACCCCTCCACTTT	CASSIWAAGTDNSPLHF
TRBJ2-7	-	TRBD1	TRBV15	15	TGTGCCACCAGCCCTCAACCGGACAGGATTTACGAGCAGTACTTC	CATSPQPDRIYEQYF
TRBJ2-1	-	TRBD2	TRBV29-1	14	TGCAGCGCTACAACTAGCGGGGGGGTCGATGAGCAGTTCTTC	CSATTSGGVDEQFF
TRBJ1-5	-	-	TRBV9	15	TGTGCCAGCAGCGCCGGTGGGGCCGTGGGACAGCCCCAGCATTTT	CASSAGGAVGQPQHF
TRBJ2-6	-	TRBD1	TRBV5-8	16	TGTGCCAGCAGCCGGGATTACAGGGGGAAGGCCAACGTCCTGACTTTC	CASSRDYRGKANVLTF
TRBJ1-1	-	-	TRBV18	15	TGTGCCAGCTCACCCTTCCGGGACATCGACACTGAAGCTTTCTTT	CASSPFRDIDTEAFF
TRBJ2-1	-	-	TRBV4-1	12	TGCGCCAGCAGCCATGCGGGGAATGAGCAGTTCTTC	CASSHAGNEQFF
TRBJ2-1	once	-	TRBV2	12	TGTGCCACCAAGACAGTTTACAATGAGCAGTTCTTC	CATKTVYNEQFF
TRBJ2-6	-	TRBD1	TRBV2	18	TGTGCCAGCAGCACTATGGGGACAGGGGCAGCTGGGGCCAACGTCCTGACTTTC	CASSTMGTGAAGANVLTF
TRBJ1-2	-	TRBD1	TRBV15	14	TGTGCCACCAGCAGCGGACAGGGGGCCTATGGCTACACCTTC	CATSSGQGAYGYTF
TRBJ2-1	few	TRBD2	TRBV4-1	18	TGCGCCAGCAGCCAACGCGCCGGGACTAGCGGGGGCGGGAATGAGCAGTTCTTC	CASSQRAGTSGGGNEQFF
TRBJ2-3	-	-	TRBV19	14	TGTGCCAGTTCCCGGGTATACCGCACAGATACGCAGTATTTT	CASSRVYRTDTQYF
TRBJ2-7	-	-	TRBV19	15	TGTGCCAGTAGTATGTACTTGCGGGAAGCCTACGAGCAGTACTTC	CASSMYLREAYEQYF
TRBJ2-4	once	TRBD1	TRBV5-4	12	TGTGCCAGCAGCTTACAGGGGGCCATTCAGTACTTC	CASSLQGAIQYF
TRBJ2-1	-	-	TRBV18	12	TGTGCCAGCTTGACACGGTACAATGAGCAGTTCTTC	CASLTRYNEQFF
TRBJ1-1	-	TRBD1	TRBV29-1	18	TGCAGCGTTGAAGATCTCGGGGACAGGGAAGTTTGGGGCACTGAAGCTTTCTTT	CSVEDLGDREVWGTEAFF
TRBJ1-4	-	TRBD1	TRBV5-6	14	TGTGCCAGCAGCGATGACAGGGGGAGGGGGAAACTGTTTTTT	CASSDDRGRGKLFF